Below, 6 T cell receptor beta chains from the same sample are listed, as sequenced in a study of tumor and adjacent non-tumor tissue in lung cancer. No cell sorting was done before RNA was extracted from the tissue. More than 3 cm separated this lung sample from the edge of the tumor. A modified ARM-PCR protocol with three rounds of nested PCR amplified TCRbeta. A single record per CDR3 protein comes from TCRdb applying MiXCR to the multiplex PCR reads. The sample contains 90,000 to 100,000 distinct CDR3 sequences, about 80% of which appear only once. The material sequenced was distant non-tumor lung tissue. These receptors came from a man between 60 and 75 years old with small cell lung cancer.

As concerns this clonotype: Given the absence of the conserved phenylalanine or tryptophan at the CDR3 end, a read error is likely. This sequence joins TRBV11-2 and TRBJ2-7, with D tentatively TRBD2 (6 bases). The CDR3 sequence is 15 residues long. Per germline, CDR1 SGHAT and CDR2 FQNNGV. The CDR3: CASSLVSSDSYEQYL. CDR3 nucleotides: TGTGCTAGCAGCTTAGTTTCTAGCGACTCCTACGAGCAGTACTTA.

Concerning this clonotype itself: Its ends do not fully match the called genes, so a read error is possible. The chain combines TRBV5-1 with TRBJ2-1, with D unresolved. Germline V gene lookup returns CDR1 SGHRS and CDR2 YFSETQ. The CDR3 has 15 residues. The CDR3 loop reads CASSLGAPEADEHFF. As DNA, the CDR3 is TGCGCCAGCAGCTTGGGGGCTCCGGAAGCCGATGAGCATTTCTTC.

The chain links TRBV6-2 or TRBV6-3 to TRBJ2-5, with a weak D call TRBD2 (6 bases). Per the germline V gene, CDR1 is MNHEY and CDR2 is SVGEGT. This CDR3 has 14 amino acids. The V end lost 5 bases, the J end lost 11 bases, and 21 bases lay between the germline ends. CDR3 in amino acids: CASSTRDSRESQYF. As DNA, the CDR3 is TGTGCCAGCAGTACCCGGGACTCGAGAGAGAGTCAGTACTTC.

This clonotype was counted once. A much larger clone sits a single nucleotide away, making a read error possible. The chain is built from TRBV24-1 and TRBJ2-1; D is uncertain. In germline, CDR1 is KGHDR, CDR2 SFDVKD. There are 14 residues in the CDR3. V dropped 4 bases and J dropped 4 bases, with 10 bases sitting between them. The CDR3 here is CATSETHGYNEQFF. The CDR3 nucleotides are TGTGCCACCAGTGAGACCCACGGATACAATGAGCAGTTCTTC.

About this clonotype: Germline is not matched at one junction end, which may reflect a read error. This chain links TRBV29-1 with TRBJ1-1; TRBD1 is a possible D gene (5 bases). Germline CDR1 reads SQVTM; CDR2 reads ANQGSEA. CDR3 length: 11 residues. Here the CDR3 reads CGGNFDTDAFF. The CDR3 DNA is TGCGGGGGGAATTTTGACACTGATGCTTTCTTT.

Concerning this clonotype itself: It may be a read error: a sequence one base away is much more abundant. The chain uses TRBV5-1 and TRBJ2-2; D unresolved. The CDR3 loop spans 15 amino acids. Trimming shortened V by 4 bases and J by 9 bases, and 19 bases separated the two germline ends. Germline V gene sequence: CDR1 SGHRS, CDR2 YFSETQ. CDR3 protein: CASSQDSAPVRELFF. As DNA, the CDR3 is TGCGCCAGCAGCCAAGATTCGGCGCCAGTCCGGGAGCTGTTTTTT.